Below are 22 T cell receptor beta chains sequenced from a single sample in a study of early stage breast cancer tumors. Clones were sequenced by immunoSEQ multiplex PCR, and TCRdb holds only the in-frame ones, with some missing. The sample has about 28,000 clones; about three fifths are singletons. Sequencing was done on a sample of breast tumor tissue. All receptors come from a person between 50 and 60 years old with breast cancer.

This chain connects TRBV2 to TRBJ2-7; 7 bases agree with TRBD2. Germline CDR1 is SNHLY and CDR2 is FYNNEI. V lost 0 bases to trimming and J lost 2 bases; unmatched junction nucleotides: 7. This CDR3 has 16 residues. The CDR3 bases are TGTGCCAGCAGTGAAGCTTTCCTAGCGGTCCCCTACGAGCAGTACTTC. Amino acids: CASSEAFLAVPYEQYF.

As DNA, the CDR3 is TGCGCCAGCAGTGCCGGAGGAATCACAGATACGCAGTATTTT. It encodes CASSAGGITDTQYF. The chain recombines TRBV10-2 with TRBJ2-3; perhaps TRBD2 as D (5 bases). The V gene lost 4 bases and the J gene lost 2 bases, with 10 bases spanning the gap. CDR3 length: 14 amino acids. From germline, CDR1 is WSHSY and CDR2 SAAADI.

V is TRBV7-6 and J is TRBJ2-5; TRBD2 might be the D (7 bases). V lost 2 bases and J lost 1, with 17 bases in between. CDR1 is SGHVS and CDR2 is FNYEAQ in the germline V gene. The CDR3 is 17 residues long. CDR3 DNA: TGTGCCAGCAGCTTATTGGTGGCGGGGGCTATCCAAGAGACCCAGTACTTC. Protein product: CASSLLVAGAIQETQYF.

The V call is TRBV6-1, the J call TRBJ2-3; 11 bases are a match to TRBD2. V trimming: 1 base; J trimming: 4 bases; junction bases outside the gene matches: 4. Germline V gene sequence: CDR1 MNHNS, CDR2 SASEGT. The CDR3 contains 16 residues. In DNA form, the CDR3 reads TGTGCCAGCAGTGAAGGGTTAGCGGGAGGGTCAGATACGCAGTATTTT. This codes for CASSEGLAGGSDTQYF.

V is TRBV19 and J is TRBJ1-5; maybe TRBD1 (6 bases). Per the germline V gene, CDR1 is LNHDA and CDR2 is SQIVND (reference sequence). Trimming removed 4 bases at V and 0 bases at J, with 16 bases between. The CDR3 loop spans 17 amino acids. Here the CDR3 DNA reads TGTGCCAGTAGTACAGACGGGACATATTATAGCAATCAGCCCCAGCATTTT. Translated: CASSTDGTYYSNQPQHF.

This clone has a single count. The chain links TRBV5-1 to TRBJ2-6; weak D call: TRBD2 (5 bases). Per germline, CDR1 SGHRS and CDR2 YFSETQ. Trimming shortened V by 0 bases and J by 1 base, and 11 bases separated the two germline ends. The CDR3 totals 17 residues. The CDR3 coding sequence is TGCGCCAGCAGCTTGGACGGTCGGGGTTCTGGGGCCAACGTCCTGACTTTC. Amino acids: CASSLDGRGSGANVLTF.

The rearrangement joins TRBV5-1 to TRBJ2-5, with TRBD2 identical over 7 bases. Germline-derived CDR1 and CDR2 are SGHRS and YFSETQ. The trim removed 2 bases at V and 3 bases at J, leaving 7 bases unmatched. The CDR3 is 15 residues long. The CDR3 nucleotides read TGCGCCAGCAGCTTTAGTGGGAGGGCAGAAGAGACCCAGTACTTC. Protein: CASSFSGRAEETQYF.

The chain carries TRBV4-1 and TRBJ2-1; tentative D call: TRBD1 (5 bases). CDR1 is MGHRA and CDR2 is YSYEKL in the germline V gene. This CDR3 spans 16 amino acids. V was shortened by 2 bases and J by 6 bases, with 17 bases between the two germline ends. DNA of the CDR3: TGCGCCAGCAGCCAATCATCCCAACAGGTTTTCAATGAGCAGTTCTTC. Protein product: CASSQSSQQVFNEQFF.

The J gene is TRBJ2-1, the V gene TRBV5-1; 7 positions match TRBD2. The CDR3 loop spans 19 amino acids. J was trimmed by 0 bases and V by 1 base; bases with no gene match: 13. Germline V CDR1 and CDR2: SGHRS, YFSETQ. DNA of the CDR3: TGCGCCAGCAGCTTGCTGTTAGCGGGCGGGCAGAGCTCCTACAATGAGCAGTTCTTC. Translation: CASSLLLAGGQSSYNEQFF.

The V gene is TRBV9, the J gene TRBJ2-7; unclear D gene. Trimming took off 0 bases at V and 1 base at J, with 8 bases between the two ends. The CDR3 has 14 residues. From germline, CDR1 is SGDLS and CDR2 YYNGEE. The CDR3 is CASSVGDGSYEQYF. As DNA, the CDR3 is TGTGCCAGCAGCGTAGGAGACGGATCCTACGAGCAGTACTTC.

The chain links TRBV6-6 to TRBJ2-5; D is uncertain. The CDR3 spans 14 residues. In germline, CDR1 is MNHNY, CDR2 SVGAGI (reference sequence). Trimming took off 4 bases at V and 4 bases at J, with 13 bases between the two ends. CDR3 bases: TGTGCCAGCAGTTGGGCCCAGGTAGGAGAGACCCAGTACTTC. This sequence encodes CASSWAQVGETQYF.

The V gene is TRBV19, the J gene TRBJ1-1; TRBD1 is a possible D gene (5 bases). CDR3 length: 14 amino acids. V lost 0 bases to trimming and J lost 5 bases, with 10 bases between them. Germline V gene sequence: CDR1 LNHDA, CDR2 SQIVND (reference sequence). The chain's CDR3 is CASSIDRVGTEAFF. The DNA of the CDR3 is TGTGCCAGTAGTATAGACAGGGTTGGGACTGAAGCTTTCTTT.

This clone was seen a few times. The CDR3 nucleotides are TGCGCCAGCAGCCAGGCTGGGACTCAGGGACCTTTGAGTACGCAGTATTTT. It is translated as CASSQAGTQGPLSTQYF. The chain joins TRBV4-3 to TRBJ2-3, with D maybe TRBD2 (6 bases). This CDR3 spans 17 amino acids. The germline CDR1 and CDR2 sequences are LGHNA and YSLEER. V was shortened by 3 bases and J by 8 bases, with 24 bases between the two germline ends.

This clone was seen a single time. The V call is TRBV21-1, the J call TRBJ2-5; the D call TRBD1 from the table was never checked on the DNA. TRBV21-1 is given as a pseudogene. The CDR3 is 11 amino acids. The CDR3 sequence is CASRQPETQYF. The CDR3 region has the DNA TGTGCCAGCAGACAACCGGAGACCCAGTACTTC.

This clone was counted between two and nine times. The chain uses TRBV30 and TRBJ2-3, with D unresolved. Trimming took 4 bases from V and 2 from J, leaving 13 bases between them. Germline V gene sequence: CDR1 GTSNPN, CDR2 SVGIG (reference sequence). The CDR3 totals 14 residues. The CDR3 region is CAWTTGISTDTQYF. The CDR3 bases are TGTGCCTGGACGACGGGCATTTCCACAGATACGCAGTATTTT.

The gene calls are TRBV19 and TRBJ2-7; D uncertain. Trimming cost V 0 bases and J 2 bases, with 17 bases left between them. Germline V gene lookup returns CDR1 LNHDA and CDR2 SQIVND (reference sequence). The CDR3 sequence is 17 residues long. The CDR3 bases are TGTGCCAGTAGTATAGATCTGTCAAGGGTAAGAACCTACGAGCAGTACTTC. Protein: CASSIDLSRVRTYEQYF. Variable domain in full (rest from reference TRBV19 and TRBJ2-7): DGGITQSPKYLFRKEGQNVTLSCEQNLNHDAMYWYRQDPGQGLRLIYYSQIVNDFQKGDIAEGYSVSREKKESFPLTVTSAQKNPTAFYLCASSIDLSRVRTYEQYFGPGTRLTVT.

The V gene is TRBV2, the J gene TRBJ2-3; 9 bases are a match to TRBD2. The CDR3 is 16 residues long. Germline trimming cut 6 bases from V and 0 bases from J; bases unmatched to any gene: 7. The germline gives CDR1 SNHLY, CDR2 FYNNEI. The DNA of the CDR3 is TGTGCCAGCAGCCCTTTAGCGGGAGCTAGCACAGATACGCAGTATTTT. The encoded protein is CASSPLAGASTDTQYF.

By frequency in the sample, this clone is medium-sized. The V gene is TRBV7-3, the J gene TRBJ2-2, with TRBD1 matching 9 bases. Germline CDR1 SGHTA, CDR2 FQGTGA. The CDR3 consists of 15 residues. With 5 bases clipped from V and 7 bases from J, the junction kept 8 bases outside the gene matches. The CDR3 DNA reads TGTGCCAGCAGCCCCCTCGGACAGGGGAGCGGGGAGCTGTTTTTT. Translating gives CASSPLGQGSGELFF.

This clone ranks as medium-sized. The genes are TRBV29-1 and TRBJ1-2, with D uncertain. The CDR3 has 13 amino acids. Germline assignment: CDR1 SQVTM and CDR2 ANQGSEA. Trimming removed 1 base at V and 5 bases at J, with 11 bases between. This chain's CDR3 is CSVEGREAYGYTF. For the CDR3, the DNA is TGCAGCGTTGAAGGGCGGGAGGCGTATGGCTACACCTTC.

The chain uses TRBV2 and TRBJ2-3; weak D call: TRBD2 (5 bases). Trimming took 6 bases from V and 2 from J, leaving 18 bases between them. The CDR3 has 16 residues. Germline lookup yields CDR1 SNHLY and CDR2 FYNNEI. The DNA for the CDR3 is TGTGCCAGCAGCGATGCGGAGTCGGGGTACACAGATACGCAGTATTTT. This translates into CASSDAESGYTDTQYF. The full variable domain, with the rest looked up from reference TRBV2 and TRBJ2-3, is EPEVTQTPSHQVTQMGQEVILRCVPISNHLYFYWYRQILGQKVEFLVSFYNNEISEKSEIFDDQFSVERPDGSNFTLKIRSTKLEDSAMYFCASSDAESGYTDTQYFGPGTRLTVL.

This clone has more than one count but fewer than ten. This chain joins TRBV7-3 and TRBJ2-1; a possible D gene is TRBD1 (5 bases). This CDR3 contains 15 residues. CDR1 and CDR2 from the germline V gene are SGHTA and FQGTGA. V was pared by 5 bases and J by 0 bases, with 11 bases between. The CDR3 here is CASSLTGGSYNEQFF. The DNA of the CDR3 is TGTGCCAGCAGCCTCACAGGTGGCTCCTACAATGAGCAGTTCTTC.

The chain is built from TRBV28 and TRBJ2-7, with 10 bases identical to TRBD1. The CDR3 length is 18 residues. J gave up 4 bases and V 2 bases, and 14 bases lay outside the gene matches. Germline CDR1 MDHEN, CDR2 SYDVKM. DNA for the CDR3: TGTGCCAGCAGTTTAATAGATGGGACAGGGGTCTCTGGGTACGAGCAGTACTTC. Protein sequence: CASSLIDGTGVSGYEQYF.